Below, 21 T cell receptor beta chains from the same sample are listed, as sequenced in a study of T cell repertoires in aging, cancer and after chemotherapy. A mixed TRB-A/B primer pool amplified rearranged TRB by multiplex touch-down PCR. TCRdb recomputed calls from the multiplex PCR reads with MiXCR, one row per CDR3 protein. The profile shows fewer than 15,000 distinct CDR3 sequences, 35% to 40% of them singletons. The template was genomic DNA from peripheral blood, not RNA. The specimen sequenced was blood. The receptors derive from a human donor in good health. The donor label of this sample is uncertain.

The CDR3, as DNA: TGTGCCATCTCTGCTGGAGGCACTGAAGCTTTCTTT. Protein: CAISAGGTEAFF. The chain uses TRBV10-3 and TRBJ1-1, with no clear D. CDR3 length equals 12 residues. Germline loops: CDR1 ENHRY, CDR2 SYGVKD. The V gene lost 8 bases and the J gene lost 4 bases, with 11 bases spanning the gap.

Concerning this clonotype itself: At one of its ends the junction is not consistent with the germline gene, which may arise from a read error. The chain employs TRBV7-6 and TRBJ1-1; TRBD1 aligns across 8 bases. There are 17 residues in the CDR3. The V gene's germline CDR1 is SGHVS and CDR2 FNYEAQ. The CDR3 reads CASSLGAGGIMNTKAFF. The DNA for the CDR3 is TGTGCCAGCAGCTTAGGGGCAGGGGGCATTATGAACACTAAAGCTTTCTTT.

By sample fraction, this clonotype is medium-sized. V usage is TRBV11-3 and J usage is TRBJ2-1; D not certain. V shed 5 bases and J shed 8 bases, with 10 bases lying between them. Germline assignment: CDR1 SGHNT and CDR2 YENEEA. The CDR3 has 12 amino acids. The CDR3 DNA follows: TGTGCCAGCAGCCAACCCCAGTATGAGCAGTTCTTC. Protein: CASSQPQYEQFF.

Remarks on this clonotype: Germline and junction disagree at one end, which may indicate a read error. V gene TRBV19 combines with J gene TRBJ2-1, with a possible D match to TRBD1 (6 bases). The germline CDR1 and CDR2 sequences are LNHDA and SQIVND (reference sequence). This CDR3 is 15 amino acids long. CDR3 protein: CASSIVGHPNNKQFF. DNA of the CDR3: TGTGCCAGTAGTATAGTGGGACACCCTAACAATAAGCAGTTCTTC. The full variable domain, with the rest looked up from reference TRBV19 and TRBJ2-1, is DGGITQSPKYLFRKEGQNVTLSCEQNLNHDAMYWYRQDPGQGLRLIYYSQIVNDFQKGDIAEGYSVSREKKESFPLTVTSAQKNPTAFYLCASSIVGHPNNKQFFGPGTRLTVL.

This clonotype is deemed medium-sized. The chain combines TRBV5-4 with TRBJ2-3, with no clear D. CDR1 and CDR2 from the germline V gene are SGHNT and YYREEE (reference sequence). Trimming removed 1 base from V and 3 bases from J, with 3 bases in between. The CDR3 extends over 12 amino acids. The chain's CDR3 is CASSLRTDTQYF. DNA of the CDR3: TGTGCCAGCAGCTTGAGGACAGATACGCAGTATTTT.

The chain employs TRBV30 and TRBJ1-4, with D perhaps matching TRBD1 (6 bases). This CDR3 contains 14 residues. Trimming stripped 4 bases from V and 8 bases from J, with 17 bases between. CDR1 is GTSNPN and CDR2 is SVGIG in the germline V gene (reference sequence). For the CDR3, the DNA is TGTGCCTGGAATCGAGGGACAAGGAGGGAAAAACTGTTTTTT. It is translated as CAWNRGTRREKLFF.

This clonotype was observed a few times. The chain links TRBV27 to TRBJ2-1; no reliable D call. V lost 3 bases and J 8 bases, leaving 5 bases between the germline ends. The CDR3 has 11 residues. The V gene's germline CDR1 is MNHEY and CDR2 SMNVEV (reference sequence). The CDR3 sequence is CASSFGHEQFF. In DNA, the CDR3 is TGTGCCAGCAGTTTCGGGCATGAGCAGTTCTTC.

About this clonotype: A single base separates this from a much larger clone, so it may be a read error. The CDR3 spells CASSPKVNTEAFF. The CDR3, as DNA: TGTGCCAGCAGCCCTAAAGTGAACACTGAAGCTTTCTTT. The rearrangement uses TRBV11-1 and TRBJ1-1, with no clear D. There are 13 residues in the CDR3. Germline values: CDR1 SGHAT, CDR2 FQDESV (reference sequence). V was trimmed by 5 bases and J by 0 bases, leaving 7 bases between them. The entire variable domain, with the rest obtained from reference TRBV11-1 and TRBJ1-1, is as follows: EAEVAQSPRYKITEKSQAVAFWCDPISGHATLYWYRQILGQGPELLVQFQDESVVDDSQLPKDRFSAERLKGVDSTLKIQPAELGDSAMYLCASSPKVNTEAFFGQGTRLTVV.

In nucleotides, the CDR3 is TGTGCCTGGCTTCGGGACAGGGGGCCCTATGGCTACACCTTC. Its protein product is CAWLRDRGPYGYTF. The genes are TRBV30 and TRBJ1-2; TRBD1 agrees at 12 bases. The germline CDR1 and CDR2 sequences are GTSNPN and SVGIG (reference sequence). The V and J ends lost 5 bases and 4 bases, in that order; junction bases with no gene match: 5. This CDR3 has 14 residues.

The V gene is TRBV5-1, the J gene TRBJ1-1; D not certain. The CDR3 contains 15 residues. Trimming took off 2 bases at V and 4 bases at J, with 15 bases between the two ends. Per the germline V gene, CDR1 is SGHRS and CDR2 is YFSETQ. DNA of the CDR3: TGCGCCAGCAGCTTAATGGGCGGAGAGACCACTGAAGCTTTCTTT. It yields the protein CASSLMGGETTEAFF.

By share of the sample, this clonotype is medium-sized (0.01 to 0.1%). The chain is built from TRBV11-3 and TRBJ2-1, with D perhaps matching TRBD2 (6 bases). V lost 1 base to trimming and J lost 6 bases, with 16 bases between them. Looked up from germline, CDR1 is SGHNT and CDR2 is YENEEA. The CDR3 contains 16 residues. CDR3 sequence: CASSLVSGAGFNEQFF. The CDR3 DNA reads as TGTGCCAGCAGCTTAGTTAGCGGCGCCGGTTTCAATGAGCAGTTCTTC.

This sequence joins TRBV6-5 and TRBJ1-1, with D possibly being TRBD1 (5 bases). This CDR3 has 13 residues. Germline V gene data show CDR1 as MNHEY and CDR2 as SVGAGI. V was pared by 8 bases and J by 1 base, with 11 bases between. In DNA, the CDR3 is TGTGCCAGCTGGGGCAGATCGAACACTGAAGCTTTCTTT. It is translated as CASWGRSNTEAFF.

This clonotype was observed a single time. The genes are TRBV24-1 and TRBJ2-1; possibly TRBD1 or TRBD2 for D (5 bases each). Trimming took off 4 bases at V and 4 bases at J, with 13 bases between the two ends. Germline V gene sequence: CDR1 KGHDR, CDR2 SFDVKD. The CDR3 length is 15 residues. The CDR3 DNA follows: TGTGCCACCAGTGAGCCGGGACCCGGGTACAATGAGCAGTTCTTC. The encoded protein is CATSEPGPGYNEQFF.

The CDR3 spells CASSPRVAVGKSYEQYF. The CDR3 nucleotides read TGTGCCAGCTCACCACGCGTCGCAGTCGGAAAGTCCTACGAGCAGTACTTC. The chain couples TRBV18 to TRBJ2-7; no clear D. The CDR3 is 17 residues long. The V end was cut by 1 base, the J end by 1 base, with 17 bases between. Germline CDR1 is KGHSH and CDR2 is LQKENI. The variable domain in full, with the rest retrieved from reference TRBV18 and TRBJ2-7, is NAGVMQNPRHLVRRRGQEARLRCSPMKGHSHVYWYRQLPEEGLKFMVYLQKENIIDESGMPKERFSAEFPKEGPSILRIQQVVRGDSAAYFCASSPRVAVGKSYEQYFGPGTRLTVT.

CDR3 sequence: CASSLTGGYEQYF. As DNA, the CDR3 is TGTGCCAGTAGTCTCACAGGGGGCTACGAGCAGTACTTC. J is TRBJ2-7 and V is TRBV19, with 8 bases matching TRBD1. V trimming: 5 bases; J trimming: 3 bases; junction bases outside the gene matches: 3. The CDR3 totals 13 residues. Germline CDR1 reads LNHDA; CDR2 reads SQIVND (reference sequence).

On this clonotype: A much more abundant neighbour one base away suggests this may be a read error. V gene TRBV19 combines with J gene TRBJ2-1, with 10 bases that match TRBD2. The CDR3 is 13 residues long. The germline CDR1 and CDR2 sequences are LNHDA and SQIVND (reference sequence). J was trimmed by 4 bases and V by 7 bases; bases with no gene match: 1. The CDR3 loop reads CASISGGYNEQFF. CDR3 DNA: TGTGCCAGTATTAGCGGGGGGTACAATGAGCAGTTCTTC.

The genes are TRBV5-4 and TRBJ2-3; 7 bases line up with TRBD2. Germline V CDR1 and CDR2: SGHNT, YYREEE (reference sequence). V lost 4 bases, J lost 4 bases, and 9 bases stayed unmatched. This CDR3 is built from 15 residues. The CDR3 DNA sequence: TGTGCCAGCAGCCCGGGACTACAATCCTCAGATACGCAGTATTTT. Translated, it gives CASSPGLQSSDTQYF.

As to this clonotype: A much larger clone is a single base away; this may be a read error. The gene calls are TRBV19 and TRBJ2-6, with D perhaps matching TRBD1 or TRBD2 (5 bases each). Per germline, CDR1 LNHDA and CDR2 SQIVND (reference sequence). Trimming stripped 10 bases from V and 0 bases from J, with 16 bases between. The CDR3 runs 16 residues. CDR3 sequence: CANSRGRGSGANVLTF. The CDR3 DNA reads TGTGCCAATAGCCGGGGCCGGGGCTCTGGGGCCAACGTCCTGACTTTC.

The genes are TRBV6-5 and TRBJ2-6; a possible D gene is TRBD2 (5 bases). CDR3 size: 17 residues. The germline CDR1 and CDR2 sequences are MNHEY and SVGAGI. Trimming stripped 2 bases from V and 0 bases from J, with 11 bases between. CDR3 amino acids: CASSYQDSSSGANVLTF. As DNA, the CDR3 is TGTGCCAGCAGTTACCAGGACTCATCCTCTGGGGCCAACGTCCTGACTTTC.

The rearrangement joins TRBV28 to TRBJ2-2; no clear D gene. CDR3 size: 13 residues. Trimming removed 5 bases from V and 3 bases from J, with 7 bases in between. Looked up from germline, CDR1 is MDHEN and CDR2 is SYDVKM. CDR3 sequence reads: CASSVTDTGELFF. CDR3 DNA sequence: TGTGCCAGCAGTGTAACAGACACCGGGGAGCTGTTTTTT.

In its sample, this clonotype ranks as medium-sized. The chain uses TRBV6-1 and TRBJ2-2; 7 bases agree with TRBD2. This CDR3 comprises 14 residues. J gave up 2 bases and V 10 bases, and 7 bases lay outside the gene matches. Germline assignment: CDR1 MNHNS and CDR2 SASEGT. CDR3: CAMRPSGNTGELFF. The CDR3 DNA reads TGTGCCATGCGACCTAGCGGCAACACCGGGGAGCTGTTTTTT.